Detailed here is one T cell receptor beta chain. What this receptor recognizes is not known. The record has no base qualities; no much larger clone is one base away. Whole blood was collected in K2EDTA tubes by collaborating institutions according to the institutions' own protocols. For TCRbeta analysis, collaborators shipped samples as frozen whole blood, isolated PBMCs, or DNA extracted from either of those sample types. Relative to germline, V is 6 bases shorter and J is 4 bases shorter, with 12 bases between their ends. Looking up the germline V gene (reference sequence) yields CDR1 LNHDA and CDR2 SQIVND. The CDR3 holds 13 amino acids from the cysteine to the phenylalanine. Only CDR3 DNA is held: 39 bases, read in frame from base 1. This record comes from a study of blood T cell repertoires in COVID-19 (dated by TCRdb to about 2020). As for the study more broadly: The collaborator samples originated in the United States, Italy and Spain and spanned the acute and convalescent phases of COVID-19. Where available, HLA class I and class II types were obtained from metadata supplied by the sample provider rather than from assay-based typing. The samples were drawn from two sources: the first 160 participants of the ongoing ImmuneRACE study, and approximately 1,300 subjects contributed by 6 global collaborators. The material from the prospective study consisted of cDNA or gDNA derived from T cells, B-cell-depleted T cells, or PBMCs. Deeply sampled blood TCRbeta repertoires from subjects exposed to, actively infected with, or recovered from COVID-19 were included in the dataset. The repertoires were made available in a free public database intended to serve as a resource for research on the immune response to SARS-CoV-2. A de-identified subject ID, COVID-19 status, age in years and sex were almost always included in the sample metadata.

The immunoSEQ Assay, a bias-controlled multiplex PCR, was used to amplify TCRbeta CDR3 regions from genomic DNA. The paper's data handling went like this. The number of nucleated cells in each sample was estimated from the amplification of reference gene primers within the assay. To quantify the absolute abundance of each unique TCRbeta CDR3 rearrangement, sequence reads were collapsed and filtered. For each sample, productive Simpson clonality was calculated by taking the square root of Simpson's diversity index across productive rearrangements. This is the immuneACCESS table as TCRdb keeps it, with only in-frame sequences that have V and J called. A part of the clones is gone; compared with another copy, unresolved V genes explain less than half, and the rest is unexplained. V, J and clone size are taken as reported in that table, and D and trimming were inferred from the DNA itself. This sample comprises about 83,000 clones, 90% of them detected only once. The ten most abundant clones make up about a sixth of the sample.

General findings and caveats noted by the study authors: The quantity of clinical and demographic metadata differed by source and by participant and was supplied without curation.

What was sequenced was peripheral blood. The sequence was obtained from an elderly woman with active or convalescent COVID-19. The chain is made from TRBV19 and TRBJ1-2; the D gene remains uncertain. The DNA is as follows: TGTGCCAGTAGCGTGACACCCACCTATGGCTACACCTTC. The resulting protein is CASSVTPTYGYTF.